This T cell receptor (beta chain) is from a study of T cells expressing NK-cell markers (dated by TCRdb to the early 2020s). In terms of the full investigation: Three sorted T-cell subsets (CD3+CD56+NKG2C+, CD3+CD56+NKG2C- and CD3+CD56-NKG2C+) from roughly eight donors had their TCR beta-chain repertoires profiled. Of the eight sequenced donors, seven were found to be HCMV-seropositive and one was found to be HCMV-seronegative. The study sequenced eight donors, all healthy volunteers chosen at random: three men and five women. Sequencing of the libraries produced 2 x 150 bp reads on Illumina HiSeq 2000/2500, MiSeq or NextSeq. Points the paper makes about the study in general: Those dominant clonotypes were again the most abundant among CD3+CD56-NKG2C+ cells in a handful of donors, at roughly 25-65%. In six donors, the dominant CD3+CD56+NKG2C+ clonotypes were among the top 10 CD8+ clonotypes and accounted for about 1.0-7.5% of CD8+ T cells. Whether the expanded NKG2C-expressing T cell clones were specific for HCMV antigens remained unclear.

Sequencing was performed on an Illumina HiSeq 2000. TCR beta cDNA libraries were made by 5'RACE template switching that added a universal primer site and unique molecular identifiers. Priming for cDNA synthesis came from the TCR beta constant segment, and two successive PCR amplification steps followed. The original methods were these. MIGEC was used to demultiplex reads and group the reads by UMI, and MiTCR was used to assemble and quantify clonotypes. Only TCR cDNA sequences supported by at least two reads were kept to exclude erroneous sequences. The tcR package was used for downstream repertoire analysis, and clonotypes were matched between fractions using CDR3 nucleotide sequence together with V segment. VDJmatch was used to annotate antigen specificity against VDJdb, with one amino acid substitution in CDR3 permitted. TCRdb reprocessed the reads, and each CDR3 protein sequence is entered once, without DNA. These V and J calls are TCRdb output, not the study's own analysis. The sample's table lists a count of 500,000 to 700,000 distinct CDR3 sequences. Roughly 3.5% of the sample is held by the ten biggest clonotypes.

With regard to this clonotype: The antigen it binds to is not known.

To determine HCMV serostatus, a commercial ELISA kit was used to detect HCMV-specific IgG in serum. Ficoll density gradient centrifugation was used to isolate peripheral blood mononuclear cells from blood. From its cysteine to its phenylalanine, the CDR3 spans 16 amino acids. DNA is not recorded here. The germline V gene yields SGHRS for CDR1 and YFSETQ for CDR2. This clonotype was sampled from a man younger than 30 in good health. Donor details come from another sample of the same person, matched by shared clones. The specimen sequenced was blood T cells: a sorted CD56 or NKG2C T cell subset, CD4+ or CD8+ T cells, or bulk PBMC T cells (not recorded which). The rearrangement joined TRBV5-1 to TRBJ2-1; absent DNA, TCRdb's TRBD2 call cannot be checked. The CDR3 protein sequence reads: CASSLGRLAAYNEQFF.